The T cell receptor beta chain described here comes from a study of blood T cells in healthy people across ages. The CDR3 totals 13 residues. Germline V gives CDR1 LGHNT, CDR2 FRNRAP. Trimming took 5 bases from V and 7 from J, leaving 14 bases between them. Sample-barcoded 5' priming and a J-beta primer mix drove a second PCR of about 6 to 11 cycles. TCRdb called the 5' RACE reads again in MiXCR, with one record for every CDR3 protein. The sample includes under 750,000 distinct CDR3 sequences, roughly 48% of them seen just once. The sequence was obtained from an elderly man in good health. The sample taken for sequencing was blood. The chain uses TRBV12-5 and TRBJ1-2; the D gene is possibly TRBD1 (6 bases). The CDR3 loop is CASGVLTGSGYTF. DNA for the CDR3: TGTGCTAGTGGTGTCTTAACAGGGTCTGGCTACACCTTC.